These 26 T cell receptor beta chains came from one sample sequenced in a study of T cell responses to AZD1222 COVID-19 vaccine. The method was immunoSEQ multiplex PCR; TCRdb's version includes in-frame clones alone and lacks a portion of them. The table records about 56,000 clones, roughly 88% of them present only once. The sequences come from peripheral blood, collected on day 0 of AZD1222 vaccination. The receptor set was obtained from an adult in good health.

The chain combines TRBV27 with TRBJ2-7, with D perhaps matching TRBD2 (5 bases). The germline V and J ends were trimmed by 3 bases and 4 bases, with 13 bases remaining between them. The CDR3 has 14 residues. Germline V lookup: CDR1 MNHEY, CDR2 SMNVEV (reference sequence). Here the CDR3 reads CASSLAGRGYEQYF. CDR3 coding DNA: TGTGCCAGCAGTTTGGCGGGCAGAGGATACGAGCAGTACTTC.

This rearrangement joins TRBV6-5 to TRBJ1-1; TRBD1 agrees at 10 bases. Per the germline V gene, CDR1 is MNHEY and CDR2 is SVGAGI. V shed 5 bases and J 6 bases; nucleotides not matched to a gene: 9. This CDR3 has 15 residues. The DNA of the CDR3 is TGTGCCAGCAGTCTGACAGGGGGCGGAACGTCTGAAGCTTTCTTT. Protein sequence: CASSLTGGGTSEAFF.

This chain connects TRBV7-6 to TRBJ1-3, with D uncertain. The CDR3 has 15 residues. The V gene's germline CDR1 is SGHVS and CDR2 FNYEAQ. Trimming removed 3 bases from V and 0 bases from J, with 9 bases in between. The CDR3 here is CASSLGQYSGNTIYF. CDR3 bases: TGTGCCAGCAGCTTGGGTCAGTACTCTGGAAACACCATATATTTT.

The chain uses TRBV28 and TRBJ2-2, with 8 nucleotides matching TRBD1. The germline gives CDR1 MDHEN, CDR2 SYDVKM. V lost 4 bases to trimming and J lost 1 base; unmatched junction nucleotides: 5. The CDR3 contains 16 residues. Written as DNA, the CDR3 is TGTGCCAGCAGTTCTCCAGGGGGCCAGAACACCGGGGAGCTGTTTTTT. This translates into CASSSPGGQNTGELFF.

The chain combines TRBV12-3 or TRBV12-4 with TRBJ1-1; D gene ambiguous. Trimming pared 3 bases from V and 1 base from J, leaving 6 bases between. The CDR3 sequence is 13 residues long. CDR3 sequence: CASSFGANTEAFF. The DNA for the CDR3 is TGTGCCAGCAGTTTTGGAGCGAACACTGAAGCTTTCTTT.

The chain is built from TRBV9 and TRBJ1-6, with a weak D call TRBD1 (5 bases). Trimming cost V 3 bases and J 5 bases, with 12 bases left between them. The CDR3 contains 15 residues. The germline CDR1 and CDR2 sequences are SGDLS and YYNGEE. Written as DNA, the CDR3 is TGTGCCAGCAGCGGTTACGGGACTCATAATTCACCCCTCCACTTT. Its protein is CASSGYGTHNSPLHF.

This clone was counted once. The chain has TRBV27 and TRBJ2-2, with 9 nucleotides matching TRBD2. From germline, CDR1 is MNHEY and CDR2 SMNVEV (reference sequence). This CDR3 comprises 17 residues. V was clipped by 3 bases and J by 0 bases; unmatched bases: 5. The CDR3 here is CASSFLAGFSNTGELFF. The CDR3 DNA reads TGTGCCAGCAGTTTTCTAGCGGGGTTCTCGAACACCGGGGAGCTGTTTTTT.

The J gene is TRBJ2-5, the V gene TRBV19; perhaps D is TRBD1 or TRBD2 (5 bases each). V lost 8 bases and J lost 4, with 20 bases in between. The germline gives CDR1 LNHDA, CDR2 SQIVND (reference sequence). The CDR3 is 15 amino acids. The CDR3 region is CASAKGRTLGETQYF. DNA of the CDR3: TGTGCCAGTGCAAAGGGACGGACGTTAGGAGAGACCCAGTACTTC.

A single count supports this clone. V usage is TRBV4-1 and J usage is TRBJ2-7, with 9 nucleotides matching TRBD1. The CDR3 sequence is 14 residues long. From germline, CDR1 is MGHRA and CDR2 YSYEKL. V shed 5 bases and J 5 bases; nucleotides not matched to a gene: 7. CDR3 protein: CASSLGQGIDEQYF. Here the CDR3 DNA reads TGCGCCAGCAGCTTGGGACAGGGAATAGACGAGCAGTACTTC.

The chain has TRBV5-1 and TRBJ1-1, with D possibly being TRBD1 (6 bases). The germline CDR1 and CDR2 sequences are SGHRS and YFSETQ. Trimming left V 6 bases short and J 1 base short, with 16 bases between. The CDR3 loop spans 15 amino acids. DNA of the CDR3: TGCGCCAGCAATCGACAACAGGGACCGAACACTGAAGCTTTCTTT. It translates to CASNRQQGPNTEAFF.

This clone was observed a single time. V usage is TRBV12-3 or TRBV12-4 and J usage is TRBJ1-1; unclear D gene. V shed 9 bases and J shed 9 bases, with 20 bases lying between them. This CDR3 contains 13 residues. CDR3 DNA sequence: TGTGCCAGTTGTCTCAAAGAGCGGGCCAAAGCTTTCTTT. Translated: CASCLKERAKAFF.

The V call is TRBV12-3 or TRBV12-4, the J call TRBJ2-5, with a tentative D call TRBD1 (5 bases). This CDR3 region has 13 residues. V lost 4 bases and J 3 bases, leaving 9 bases between the germline ends. CDR3 in DNA: TGTGCCAGCAGTTGGGGCTACGAAGAGACCCAGTACTTC. It yields the protein CASSWGYEETQYF.

This clone was observed once. The chain links TRBV2 to TRBJ1-2; D is possibly TRBD1 (6 bases). Germline V gene data show CDR1 as SNHLY and CDR2 as FYNNEI. This CDR3 is built from 15 residues. V was shortened by 6 bases and J by 2 bases, with 16 bases between the two germline ends. The CDR3 sequence is CASREAKTGNYGYTF. The CDR3 DNA is TGTGCCAGCAGAGAGGCAAAAACAGGGAACTATGGCTACACCTTC.

The chain combines TRBV10-2 with TRBJ1-6; perhaps TRBD1 as D (5 bases). V lost 2 bases to trimming and J lost 9 bases, with 8 bases between them. The germline V gene has CDR1 WSHSY and CDR2 SAAADI. The CDR3 consists of 13 residues. CDR3 bases: TGCGCCAGCAGTGAGCAGCAGGGTTCACCCCTCCACTTT. This codes for CASSEQQGSPLHF.

The V call is TRBV27, the J call TRBJ1-6, with D hard to call. This CDR3 is built from 13 residues. Germline values: CDR1 MNHEY, CDR2 SMNVEV (reference sequence). V was pared by 1 base and J by 12 bases, with 10 bases between. CDR3 residues: CASSLYYGRPLHF. In nucleotides, the CDR3 is TGTGCCAGCAGTTTATATTACGGGAGACCCCTCCACTTT.

The chain couples TRBV6-5 to TRBJ1-1; D unresolved. This CDR3 has 15 residues. Germline loops: CDR1 MNHEY, CDR2 SVGAGI. The V gene lost 5 bases and the J gene lost 7 bases, with 20 bases spanning the gap. The CDR3 nucleotides read TGTGCCAGCAGTCCAGTGGAGGGTACTTCATTTGAAGCTTTCTTT. It encodes CASSPVEGTSFEAFF.

This clone showed up just once. The chain is built from TRBV5-1 and TRBJ1-2, with TRBD1 matching over 7 bases. There are 13 residues in the CDR3. With V trimmed by 4 bases and J by 5 bases, 5 bases remained unmatched. CDR1 and CDR2 from the germline V gene are SGHRS and YFSETQ. Written as DNA, the CDR3 is TGCGCCAGCAGCGGTTCGACAGGGTATGGCTACACCTTC. Its protein is CASSGSTGYGYTF.

The V gene is TRBV12-3 or TRBV12-4, the J gene TRBJ2-3; unclear D gene. The CDR3 is 13 residues long. Trimming removed 3 bases at V and 9 bases at J, with 13 bases between. The CDR3 sequence is CASSLEPRITQYF. The CDR3 nucleotides are TGTGCCAGCAGTTTGGAACCCCGGATAACGCAGTATTTT.

The genes are TRBV11-2 and TRBJ2-3, with D perhaps matching TRBD1 (5 bases). Germline V lookup: CDR1 SGHAT, CDR2 FQNNGV. The germline V and J ends were trimmed by 1 base and 2 bases, with 13 bases remaining between them. This CDR3 spans 16 amino acids. The CDR3 bases are TGTGCCAGCAGCTTAGTAAGGGGCCAGCTCACAGATACGCAGTATTTT. As protein: CASSLVRGQLTDTQYF.

This chain uses TRBV6-5 with TRBJ1-5; 8 bases map to TRBD1. Germline V gene lookup returns CDR1 MNHEY and CDR2 SVGAGI. J was trimmed by 5 bases and V by 2 bases; bases with no gene match: 2. The CDR3 is 14 residues long. In DNA, the CDR3 is TGTGCCAGCAGTTACGGACAGGGTGATCAGCCCCAGCATTTT. This codes for CASSYGQGDQPQHF.

This clone turned up a few times. The chain uses TRBV27 and TRBJ2-7; no clear D. Germline CDR1 is MNHEY and CDR2 is SMNVEV (reference sequence). V lost 0 bases, J lost 2 bases, and 8 bases lay in between. The CDR3 totals 14 residues. The CDR3 DNA is TGTGCCAGCAGTTTATCAGGGTCCCCCTACGAGCAGTACTTC. It is translated as CASSLSGSPYEQYF.

The V and J genes are TRBV3-1 (or the pseudogene TRBV3-2) and TRBJ2-1; 9 bases fit TRBD1. The CDR3 sequence is 15 residues long. Per the germline V gene, CDR1 is LGHDT and CDR2 is YNNKEL (reference sequence). After removal of 4 bases from V and 3 bases from J, the junction contained 4 bases not matched to a gene. The CDR3 loop is CASSRGTGNYNEQFF. CDR3 in DNA: TGTGCCAGCAGCCGGGGGACAGGGAACTACAATGAGCAGTTCTTC.

This clone was recorded only once. This chain links TRBV19 with TRBJ1-6; D call uncertain. V was cut by 5 bases and J by 2 bases, with 10 bases left in between. CDR3 length equals 15 residues. Germline CDR1 is LNHDA and CDR2 is SQIVND (reference sequence). CDR3 nucleotides: TGTGCCAGTAGTGGCTCGGGCGCCTATAATTCACCCCTCCACTTT. Its protein product is CASSGSGAYNSPLHF.

The rearrangement joins TRBV3-1 (or the pseudogene TRBV3-2) to TRBJ2-7, with 8 nucleotides matching TRBD2. The CDR3 runs 15 residues. V was clipped by 2 bases and J by 4 bases; unmatched bases: 7. In germline, CDR1 is LGHDT, CDR2 YNNKEL (reference sequence). DNA for the CDR3: TGTGCCAGCAGCCAAAACGGGGGGGCCGGTTACGAGCAGTACTTC. Residues: CASSQNGGAGYEQYF.

This rearrangement joins TRBV19 to TRBJ2-5; a possible D gene is TRBD1 (5 bases). Trimming stripped 6 bases from V and 3 bases from J, with 17 bases between. This CDR3 comprises 15 residues. Per the germline V gene, CDR1 is LNHDA and CDR2 is SQIVND (reference sequence). The CDR3 nucleotides read TGTGCCAGTAGCCCAATCATAGGGGCGAAAGAGACCCAGTACTTC. Protein: CASSPIIGAKETQYF.

The rearrangement links TRBV15 to TRBJ1-5; tentative D call: TRBD1 (6 bases). CDR3 size: 18 residues. Germline CDR1 and CDR2: LNHNV and YYDKDF (reference sequence). V shed 0 bases and J shed 5 bases, with 20 bases lying between them. The chain's CDR3 is CATSRDHLGANVDQPQHF. CDR3 DNA sequence: TGTGCCACCAGCAGAGATCATCTGGGGGCAAACGTCGATCAGCCCCAGCATTTT.